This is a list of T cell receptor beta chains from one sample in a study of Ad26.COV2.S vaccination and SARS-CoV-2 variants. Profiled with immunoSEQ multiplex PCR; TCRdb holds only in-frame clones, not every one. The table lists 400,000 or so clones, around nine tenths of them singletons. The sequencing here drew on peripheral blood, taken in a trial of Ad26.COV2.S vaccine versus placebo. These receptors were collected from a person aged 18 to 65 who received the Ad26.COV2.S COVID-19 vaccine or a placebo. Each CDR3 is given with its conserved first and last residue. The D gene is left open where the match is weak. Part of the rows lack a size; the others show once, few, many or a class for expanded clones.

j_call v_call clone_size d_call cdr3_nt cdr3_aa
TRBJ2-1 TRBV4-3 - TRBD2 TGCGCCAGCAGCCAAGAAGGACTAGCGGGGGAGCAGTTCTTC CASSQEGLAGEQFF
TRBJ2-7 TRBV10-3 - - TGTGCCATTGGGCGCGTCGGATACGAGCAGTACTTC CAIGRVGYEQYF
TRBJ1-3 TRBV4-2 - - TGTGCCAGCAGCCAAGGGCCCCCGGGAGGATCCGGAAACACCATATATTTT CASSQGPPGGSGNTIYF
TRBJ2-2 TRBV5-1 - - TGCGCCAGCAGCTTGGGGCAGGGAAAAACCGGGGAGCTGTTTTTT CASSLGQGKTGELFF
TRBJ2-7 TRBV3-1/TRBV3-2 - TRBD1 TGTGCCAGCAGCCGAGGGACAGGGTTCCTCGAGCAGTACTTC CASSRGTGFLEQYF
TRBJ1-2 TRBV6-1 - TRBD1 TGTGCCAGCAGTGAAGGACAGGGGAACTATGGCTACACCTTC CASSEGQGNYGYTF
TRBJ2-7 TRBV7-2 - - TGTGCCAGCAGCGACCAGACGAGAGGGGCCTACGAGCAGTACTTC CASSDQTRGAYEQYF
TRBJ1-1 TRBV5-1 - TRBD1 TGCGCCAGCAGCTTAGGGGACAGGTGGATATTGAACACTGAAGCTTTCTTT CASSLGDRWILNTEAFF
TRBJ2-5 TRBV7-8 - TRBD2 TGTGCCAGCAGCCCAAAGGGGCGGATTTTGTCGGAGCGGGGGACCTTTGAGACCCAGTACTTC CASSPKGRILSERGTFETQYF
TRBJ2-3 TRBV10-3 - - TGTGCCATCAGTGCGGAAGGGGGGACAGATACGCAGTATTTT CAISAEGGTDTQYF
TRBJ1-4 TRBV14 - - TGTGCCAGCAGCCGAACAGTTTCGGGCGAAAAACTGTTTTTT CASSRTVSGEKLFF
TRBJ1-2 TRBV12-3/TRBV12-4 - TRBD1 TGTGCCAGCAGATTAACAGGGGGCGACGGCTACACCTTC CASRLTGGDGYTF
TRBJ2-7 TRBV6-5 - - TGTGCCAGCAGTTACTCGGAGGGGCAAGGCTACGAGCAGTACTTC CASSYSEGQGYEQYF
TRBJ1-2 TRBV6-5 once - TGTGCCAGCAGTTACTCAAGGACCCAGGAAGATGGCTACACCTTC CASSYSRTQEDGYTF
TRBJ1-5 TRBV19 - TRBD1 TGTGCCAGCAGTATACAGGGGAACAATCAGCCCCAGCATTTT CASSIQGNNQPQHF
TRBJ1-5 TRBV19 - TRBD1 TGTGCCAGTAGAGCTCCGGGACAGCTTCTTGATCAGCCCCAGCATTTT CASRAPGQLLDQPQHF
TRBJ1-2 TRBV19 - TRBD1 TGTGCCAGTACATCAGGGGGGGACTATGGCTACACCTTC CASTSGGDYGYTF
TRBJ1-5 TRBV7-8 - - TGTGCCAGCAGGGCGACAGATAGCAATCAGCCCCAGCATTTT CASRATDSNQPQHF
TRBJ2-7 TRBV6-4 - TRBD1 TGTGCCAGCAGTGCCAGGACAGGGAATGAGCAGTACTTC CASSARTGNEQYF
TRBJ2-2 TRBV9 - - TGTGCCAGCAGCGTAGACCCGAACACCGGGGAGCTGTTTTTT CASSVDPNTGELFF
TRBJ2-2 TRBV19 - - TGTGCCAGTAGTATAAGGGGGATTAACACCGGGGAGCTGTTTTTT CASSIRGINTGELFF
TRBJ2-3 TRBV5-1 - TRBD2 TGCGCCAGCAGCACCCCGGGACTAGCGGGGGCCCAAAGTACGCAGTATTTT CASSTPGLAGAQSTQYF
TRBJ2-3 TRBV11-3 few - TGTGCCAGCAGCTTAGACTTATCAGATACGCAGTATTTT CASSLDLSDTQYF
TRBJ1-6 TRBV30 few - TGTGCCTGGAGTGTACTGGGGGACTCACCCCTCCACTTT CAWSVLGDSPLHF
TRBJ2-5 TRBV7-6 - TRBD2 TGTGCCAGCAGCTCCCGGGGAGGGGTAATGGAGACCCAGTACTTC CASSSRGGVMETQYF
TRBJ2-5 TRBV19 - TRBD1 TGTGCCAGTAGGGGGACAGGGAGGCAAGAGACCCAGTACTTC CASRGTGRQETQYF
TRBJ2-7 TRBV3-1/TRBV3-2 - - TGTGCCAGCAGGGGCAGGGGTGGCTCCTACGAGCAGTACTTC CASRGRGGSYEQYF
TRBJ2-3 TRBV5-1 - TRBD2 TGCGCCAGCAGCCTGGGGGGGAGGTCCACAGATACGCAGTATTTT CASSLGGRSTDTQYF
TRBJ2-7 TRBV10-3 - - TGTGCCATCAGTGAGTCCTCGTACGAGCAGTACTTC CAISESSYEQYF
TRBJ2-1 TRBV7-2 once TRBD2 TGTGCCAGCAGCTTAGTTTTTAGCGGGGGGAACAATGAGCAGTTCTTC CASSLVFSGGNNEQFF
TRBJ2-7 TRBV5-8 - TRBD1 TGTGCCAGCAGCTTGACGGACAGGGCCTCTTACGAGCAGTACTTC CASSLTDRASYEQYF
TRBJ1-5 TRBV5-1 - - TGCGCCAGCAGCAAGACCTGGGGTCAGCCCCAGCATTTT CASSKTWGQPQHF
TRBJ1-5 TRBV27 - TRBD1 TGTGCCAGCAGTTTGTCCGGACAGGGGCGGTCTCAGCCCCAGCATTTT CASSLSGQGRSQPQHF
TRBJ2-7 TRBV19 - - TGTGCCAGTAGTAGCTTGGAGGGGGGGCTGAACGAGCAGTACTTC CASSSLEGGLNEQYF
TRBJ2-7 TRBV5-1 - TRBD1 TGCGCCAGCAGCTTCGGGACAGCCTACGAGCAGTACTTC CASSFGTAYEQYF
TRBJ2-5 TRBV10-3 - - TGTGCCATCAGAAAAACAGGGGAGACCCAGTACTTC CAIRKTGETQYF
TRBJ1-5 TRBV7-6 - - TGTGCCAGCAGCTTAGCGGATCAGCCCCAGCATTTT CASSLADQPQHF
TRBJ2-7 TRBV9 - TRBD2 TGTGCCAGCAGCCCCCCAGCGGGGATCGAGCAGTACTTC CASSPPAGIEQYF
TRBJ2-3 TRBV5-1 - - TGCGCCAGCAGCTTGGGGGACAACACAGATACGCAGTATTTT CASSLGDNTDTQYF
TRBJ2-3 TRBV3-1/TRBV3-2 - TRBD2 TGTGCCAGCAGGGATCTAGCGGGGGCCACAGATACGCAGTATTTT CASRDLAGATDTQYF
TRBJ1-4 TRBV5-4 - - TGTGCCAGCAGCTTGGGGGGTGAAAAACTGTTTTTT CASSLGGEKLFF
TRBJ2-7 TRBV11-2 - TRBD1 TGTGCCAGCAGCTTTGGGACAGACTACGAGCAGTACTTC CASSFGTDYEQYF
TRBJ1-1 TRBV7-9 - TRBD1 TGTGCCAGCAGCTCTAACAGGGGAGGGCCTCTGGCCGCTTTCTTT CASSSNRGGPLAAFF
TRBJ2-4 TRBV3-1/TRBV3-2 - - TGTGCCAGCAGCCAGACAGAACTAGCCAAAAACATTCAGTACTTC CASSQTELAKNIQYF
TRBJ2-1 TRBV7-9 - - TGTGCCAGCAGCTTAGCGCAGGGAGAGCTTCCCCAGCAGTTCTTC CASSLAQGELPQQFF
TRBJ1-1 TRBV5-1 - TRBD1 TGCGCCAGCAGCTTGACCGGGACAGGGTACACTGAAGCTTTCTTT CASSLTGTGYTEAFF
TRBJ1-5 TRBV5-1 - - TGCGCCAGCAGCTTTGGACCCTCCCGACAGCCCCAGCATTTT CASSFGPSRQPQHF
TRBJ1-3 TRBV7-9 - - TGTGCCAGCAGCTTTGGCGGGATTGGAAACACCATATATTTT CASSFGGIGNTIYF
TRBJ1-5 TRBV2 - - TGTGCCGTCAGGGAGACACTCAATCAGCCCCAGCATTTT CAVRETLNQPQHF
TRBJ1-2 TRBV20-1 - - TGCAGTGCTTCGACAGTTTATGGCTACACCTTC CSASTVYGYTF
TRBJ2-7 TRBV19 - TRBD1 TGTGCCAGTAGTATTTGGGGCAGGGGGCTCGGCGAGCAGTACTTC CASSIWGRGLGEQYF